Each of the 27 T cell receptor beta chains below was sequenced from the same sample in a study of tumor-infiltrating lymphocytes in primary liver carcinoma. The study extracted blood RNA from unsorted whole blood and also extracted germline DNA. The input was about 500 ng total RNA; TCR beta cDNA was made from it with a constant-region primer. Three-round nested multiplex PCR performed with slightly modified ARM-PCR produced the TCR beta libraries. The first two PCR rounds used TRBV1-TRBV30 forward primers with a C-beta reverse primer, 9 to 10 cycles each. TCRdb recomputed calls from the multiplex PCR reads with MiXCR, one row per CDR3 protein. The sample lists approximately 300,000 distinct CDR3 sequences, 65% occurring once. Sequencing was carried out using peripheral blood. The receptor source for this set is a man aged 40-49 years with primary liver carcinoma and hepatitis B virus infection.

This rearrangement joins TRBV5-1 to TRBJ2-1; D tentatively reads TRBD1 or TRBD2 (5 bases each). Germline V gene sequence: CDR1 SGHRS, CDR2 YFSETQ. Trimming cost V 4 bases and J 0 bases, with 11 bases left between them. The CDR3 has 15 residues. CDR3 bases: TGCGCCAGCAGCGTGACAGAGGGCTCCTACAATGAGCAGTTCTTC. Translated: CASSVTEGSYNEQFF.

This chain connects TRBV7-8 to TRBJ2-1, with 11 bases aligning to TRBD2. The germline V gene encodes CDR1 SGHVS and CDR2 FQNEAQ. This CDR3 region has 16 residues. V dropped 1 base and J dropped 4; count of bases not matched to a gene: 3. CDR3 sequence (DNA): TGTGCCAGCAGCTTAGGGTGGACTAGCGGGTACAATGAGCAGTTCTTC. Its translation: CASSLGWTSGYNEQFF.

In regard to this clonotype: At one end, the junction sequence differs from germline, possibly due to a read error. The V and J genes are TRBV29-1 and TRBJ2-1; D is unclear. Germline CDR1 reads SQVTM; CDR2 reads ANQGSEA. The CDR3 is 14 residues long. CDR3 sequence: CSVAETSSVNEHFF. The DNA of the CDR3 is TGCAGCGTTGCGGAGACCTCGAGTGTCAATGAGCATTTCTTC.

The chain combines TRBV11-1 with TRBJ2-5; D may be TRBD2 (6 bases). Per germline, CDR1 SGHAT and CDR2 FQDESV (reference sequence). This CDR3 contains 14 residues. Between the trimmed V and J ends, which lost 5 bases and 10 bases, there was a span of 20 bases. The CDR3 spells CASSKGTGKGIQYF. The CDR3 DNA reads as TGTGCCAGCAGCAAAGGGACTGGGAAAGGGATCCAGTACTTC.

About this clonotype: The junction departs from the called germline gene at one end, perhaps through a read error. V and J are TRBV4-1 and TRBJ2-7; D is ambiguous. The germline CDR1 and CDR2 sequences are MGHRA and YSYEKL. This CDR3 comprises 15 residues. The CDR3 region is CAGSQVGPNSYEQYF. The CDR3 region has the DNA TGCGCCGGCAGCCAAGTCGGGCCCAACTCCTACGAGCAGTACTTC.

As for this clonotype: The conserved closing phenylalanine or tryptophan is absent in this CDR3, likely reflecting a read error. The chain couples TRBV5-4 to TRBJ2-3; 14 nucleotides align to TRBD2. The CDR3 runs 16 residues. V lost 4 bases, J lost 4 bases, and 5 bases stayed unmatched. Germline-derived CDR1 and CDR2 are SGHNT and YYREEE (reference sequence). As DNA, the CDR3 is TGTGCCAGCAGCCCAGGACTAGCGGGAGGAGCAGATACGCAGTATTTG. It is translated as CASSPGLAGGADTQYL.

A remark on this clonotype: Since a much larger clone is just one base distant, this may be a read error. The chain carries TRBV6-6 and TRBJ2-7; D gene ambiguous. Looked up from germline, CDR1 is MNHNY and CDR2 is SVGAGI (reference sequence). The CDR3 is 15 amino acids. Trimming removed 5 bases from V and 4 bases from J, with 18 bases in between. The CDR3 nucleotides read TGTGCCAGCAGTCTGAAGGCAGGTCTAGTGTACGAGCAGTACTTC. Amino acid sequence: CASSLKAGLVYEQYF.

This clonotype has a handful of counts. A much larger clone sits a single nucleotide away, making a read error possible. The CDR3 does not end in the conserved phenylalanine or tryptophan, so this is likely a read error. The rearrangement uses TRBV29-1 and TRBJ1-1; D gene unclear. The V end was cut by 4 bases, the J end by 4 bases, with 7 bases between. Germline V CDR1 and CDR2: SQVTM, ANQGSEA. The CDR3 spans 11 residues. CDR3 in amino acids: CSVVPGTEAFL. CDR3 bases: TGCAGCGTTGTACCGGGCACTGAAGCTTTCCTT.

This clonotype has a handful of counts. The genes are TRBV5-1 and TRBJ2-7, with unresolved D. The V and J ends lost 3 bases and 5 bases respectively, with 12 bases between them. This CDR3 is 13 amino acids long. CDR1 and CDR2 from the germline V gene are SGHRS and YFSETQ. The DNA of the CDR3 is TGCGCCAGCAGCTGGGCCCCTCGTAACGAGCAGTACTTC. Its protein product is CASSWAPRNEQYF.

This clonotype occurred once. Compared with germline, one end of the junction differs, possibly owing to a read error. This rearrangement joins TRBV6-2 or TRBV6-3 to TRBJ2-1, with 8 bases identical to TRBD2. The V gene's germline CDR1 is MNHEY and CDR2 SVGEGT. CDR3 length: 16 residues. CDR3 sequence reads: CANSYWGREGRLEQFF. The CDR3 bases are TGTGCCAACAGTTACTGGGGTCGGGAGGGCCGTCTAGAGCAGTTCTTC.

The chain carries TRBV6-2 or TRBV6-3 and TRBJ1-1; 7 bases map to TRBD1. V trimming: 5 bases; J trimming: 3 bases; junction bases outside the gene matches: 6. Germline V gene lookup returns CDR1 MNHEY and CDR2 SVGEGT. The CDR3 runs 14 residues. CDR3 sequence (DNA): TGTGCCAGCAGTGGAGACAGGGTGGACACTGAAGCTTTCTTT. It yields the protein CASSGDRVDTEAFF.

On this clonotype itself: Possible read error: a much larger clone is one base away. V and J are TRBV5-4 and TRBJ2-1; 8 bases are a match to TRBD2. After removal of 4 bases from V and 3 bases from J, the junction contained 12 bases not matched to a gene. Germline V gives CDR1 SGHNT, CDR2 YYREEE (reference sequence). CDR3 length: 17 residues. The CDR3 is CASSLATGGRLYNEQFF. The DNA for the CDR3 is TGTGCCAGCAGCCTCGCGACTGGCGGGAGGCTCTACAATGAGCAGTTCTTC.

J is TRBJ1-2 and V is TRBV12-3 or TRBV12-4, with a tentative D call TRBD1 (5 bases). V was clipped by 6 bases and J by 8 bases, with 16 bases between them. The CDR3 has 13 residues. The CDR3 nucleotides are TGTGCCAGCAGCAGGGATCGCGCCCAGGGCTACACCTTC. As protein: CASSRDRAQGYTF.

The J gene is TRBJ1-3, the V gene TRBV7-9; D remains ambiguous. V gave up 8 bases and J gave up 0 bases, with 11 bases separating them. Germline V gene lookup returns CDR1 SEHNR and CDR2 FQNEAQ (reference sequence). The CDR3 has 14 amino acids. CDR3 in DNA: TGTGCCAGCTCCCTCGGGCGCTCTGGAAACACCATATATTTT. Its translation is CASSLGRSGNTIYF.

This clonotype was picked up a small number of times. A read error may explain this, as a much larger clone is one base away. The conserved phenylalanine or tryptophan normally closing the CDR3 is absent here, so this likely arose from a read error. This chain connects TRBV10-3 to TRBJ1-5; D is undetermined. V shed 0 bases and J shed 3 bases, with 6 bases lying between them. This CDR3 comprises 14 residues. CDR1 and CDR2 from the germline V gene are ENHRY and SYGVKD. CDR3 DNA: TGTGCCATCAGTGAGTCCACTCACAATCAGCCCCAGCATTAT. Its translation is CAISESTHNQPQHY.

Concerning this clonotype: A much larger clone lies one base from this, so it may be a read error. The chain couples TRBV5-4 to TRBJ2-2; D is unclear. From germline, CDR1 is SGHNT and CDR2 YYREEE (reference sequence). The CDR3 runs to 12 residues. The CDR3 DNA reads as TGTACCAGCAGCTTATACGGCGGGGAGCTGTTTTTT. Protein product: CTSSLYGGELFF.

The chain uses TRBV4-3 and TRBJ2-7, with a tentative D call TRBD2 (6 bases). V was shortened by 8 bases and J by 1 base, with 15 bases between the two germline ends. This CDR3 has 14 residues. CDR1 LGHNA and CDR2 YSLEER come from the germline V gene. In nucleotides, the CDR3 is TGCGCCAGCTCCACGGGACTGTTTTCCTACGAGCAGTACTTC. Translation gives CASSTGLFSYEQYF.

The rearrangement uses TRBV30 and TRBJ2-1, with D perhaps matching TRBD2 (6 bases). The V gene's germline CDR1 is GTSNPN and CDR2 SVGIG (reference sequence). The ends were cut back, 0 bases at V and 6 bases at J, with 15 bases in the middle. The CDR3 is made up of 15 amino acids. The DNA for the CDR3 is TGTGCCTGGAGTGTATTTCCACTAGCCTCCAATGAGCAGTTCTTC. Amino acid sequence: CAWSVFPLASNEQFF.

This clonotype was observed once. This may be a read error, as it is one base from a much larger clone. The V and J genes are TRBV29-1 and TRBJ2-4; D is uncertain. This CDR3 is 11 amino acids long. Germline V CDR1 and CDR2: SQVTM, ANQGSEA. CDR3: CSVGALNIKYF. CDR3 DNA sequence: TGCAGCGTTGGGGCTTTAAACATTAAGTACTTC.

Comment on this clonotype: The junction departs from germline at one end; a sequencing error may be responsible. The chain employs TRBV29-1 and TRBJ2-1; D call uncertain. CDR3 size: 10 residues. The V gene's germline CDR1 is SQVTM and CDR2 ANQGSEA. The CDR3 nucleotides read TGCAGCGTAGGTTACAGTGAGCAGTTCTTC. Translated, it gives CSVGYSEQFF.

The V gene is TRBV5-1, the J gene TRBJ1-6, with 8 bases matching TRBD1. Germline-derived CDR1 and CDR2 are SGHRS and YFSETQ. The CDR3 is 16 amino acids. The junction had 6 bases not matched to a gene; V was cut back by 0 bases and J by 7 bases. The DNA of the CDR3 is TGCGCCAGCAGCTTGGTCCGGACAGGGACCAATTCACCCCTCCACTTT. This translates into CASSLVRTGTNSPLHF.

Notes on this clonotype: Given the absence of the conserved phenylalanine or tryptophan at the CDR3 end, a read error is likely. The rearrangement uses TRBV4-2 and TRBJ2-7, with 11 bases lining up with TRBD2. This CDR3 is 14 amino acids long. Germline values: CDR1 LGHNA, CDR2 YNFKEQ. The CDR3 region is CTSGISGRAYEQYL. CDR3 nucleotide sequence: TGTACCAGCGGCATTAGCGGGAGGGCCTACGAGCAGTACTTA.

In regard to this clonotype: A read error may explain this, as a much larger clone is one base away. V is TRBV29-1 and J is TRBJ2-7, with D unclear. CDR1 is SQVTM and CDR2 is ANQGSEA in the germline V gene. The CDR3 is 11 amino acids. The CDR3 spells CSAVQGYEQNF. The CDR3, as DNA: TGCAGCGCTGTACAAGGCTACGAGCAGAACTTC.

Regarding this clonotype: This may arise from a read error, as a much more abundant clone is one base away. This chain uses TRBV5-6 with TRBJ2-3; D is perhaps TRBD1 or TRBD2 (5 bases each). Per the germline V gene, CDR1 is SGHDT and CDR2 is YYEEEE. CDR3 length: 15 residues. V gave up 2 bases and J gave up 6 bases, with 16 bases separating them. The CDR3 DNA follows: TGTGCCAGCAGCTTCCGCCGGGGCCACGGGGATACGCAGTATTTT. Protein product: CASSFRRGHGDTQYF.

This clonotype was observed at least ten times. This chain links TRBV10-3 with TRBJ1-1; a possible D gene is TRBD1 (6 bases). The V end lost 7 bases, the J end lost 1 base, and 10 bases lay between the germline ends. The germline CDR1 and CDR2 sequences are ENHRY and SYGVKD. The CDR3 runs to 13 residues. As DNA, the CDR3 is TGTGCCATCACCAGGACAGAGAACACTGAAGCTTTCTTT. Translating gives CAITRTENTEAFF.

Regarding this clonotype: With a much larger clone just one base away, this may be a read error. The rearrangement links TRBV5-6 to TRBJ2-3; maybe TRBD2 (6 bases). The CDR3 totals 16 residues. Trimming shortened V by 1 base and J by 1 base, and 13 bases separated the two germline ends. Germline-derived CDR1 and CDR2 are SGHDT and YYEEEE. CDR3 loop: CASSLSPGTRTDTQYF. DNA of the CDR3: TGTGCCAGCAGCTTGTCACCAGGGACTCGCACAGATACGCAGTATTTT. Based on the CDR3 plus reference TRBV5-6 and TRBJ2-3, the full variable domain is DAGVTQSPTHLIKTRGQQVTLRCSPKSGHDTVSWYQQALGQGPQFIFQYYEEEERQRGNFPDRFSGHQFPNYSSELNVNALLLGDSALYLCASSLSPGTRTDTQYFGPGTRLTVL.

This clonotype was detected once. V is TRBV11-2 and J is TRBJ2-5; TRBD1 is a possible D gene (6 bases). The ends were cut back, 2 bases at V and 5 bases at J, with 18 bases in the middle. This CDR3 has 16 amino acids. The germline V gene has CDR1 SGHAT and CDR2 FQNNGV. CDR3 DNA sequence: TGTGCCAGCAGCTTAAGTACCCTGGGGGCGAGGGAGACCCAGTACTTC. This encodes CASSLSTLGARETQYF. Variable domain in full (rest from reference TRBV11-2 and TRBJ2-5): EAGVAQSPRYKIIEKRQSVAFWCNPISGHATLYWYQQILGQGPKLLIQFQNNGVVDDSQLPKDRFSAERLKGVDSTLKIQPAKLEDSAVYLCASSLSTLGARETQYFGPGTRLLVL.